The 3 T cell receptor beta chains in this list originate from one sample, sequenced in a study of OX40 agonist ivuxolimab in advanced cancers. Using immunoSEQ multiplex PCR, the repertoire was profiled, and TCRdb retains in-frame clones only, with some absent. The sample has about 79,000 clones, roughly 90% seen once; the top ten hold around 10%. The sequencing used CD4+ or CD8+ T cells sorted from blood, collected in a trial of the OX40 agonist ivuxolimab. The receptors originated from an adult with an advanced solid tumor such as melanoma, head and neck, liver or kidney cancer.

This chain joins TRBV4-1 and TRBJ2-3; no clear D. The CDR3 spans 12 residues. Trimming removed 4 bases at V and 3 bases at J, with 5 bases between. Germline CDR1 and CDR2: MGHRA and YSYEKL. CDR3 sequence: CASSLGTDTQYF. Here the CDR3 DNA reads TGCGCCAGCAGCCTCGGGACAGATACGCAGTATTTT.

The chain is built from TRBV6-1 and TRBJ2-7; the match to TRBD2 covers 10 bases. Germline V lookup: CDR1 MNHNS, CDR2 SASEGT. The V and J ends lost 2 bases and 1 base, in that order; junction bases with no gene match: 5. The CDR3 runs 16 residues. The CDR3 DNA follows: TGTGCCAGCAGTGAAATTGCGGGACTAGCGTCCTACGAGCAGTACTTC. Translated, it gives CASSEIAGLASYEQYF.

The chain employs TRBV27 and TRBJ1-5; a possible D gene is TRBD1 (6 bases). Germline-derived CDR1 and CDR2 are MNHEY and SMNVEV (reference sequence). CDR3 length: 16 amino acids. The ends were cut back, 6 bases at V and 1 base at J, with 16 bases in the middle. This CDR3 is CASSSGAGVSNQPQHF. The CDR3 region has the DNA TGTGCCAGCAGCAGCGGGGCAGGGGTGAGCAATCAGCCCCAGCATTTT.